A selection of T cell receptor beta chains follows, all from one sample in a study of low-dose radiotherapy and immunotherapy resistance in tumors. Using its own MiXCR run on the reads, TCRdb lists one record per CDR3 protein. The table lists 40,000 or so distinct CDR3 sequences, around a third of them singletons. Specimen: PBMCs, collected before treatment. The receptors here all came from a male donor with gallbladder cancer. CDR3s include the opening cysteine and the closing phenylalanine or tryptophan. The order of the fields is J gene, clone size, V gene, D gene, CDR3 DNA, CDR3 protein. D genes are given only for firm matches. Clone sizes are given selectively: once, few, many, or a class where the clone is expanded.

j_gene: TRBJ2-1
abundance: many
v_gene: TRBV2
d_gene: -
CDR3nt: TGTGCCCATTTATCGGGCCTAGCGAATGAGCAGTTCTTC
CDR3aa: CAHLSGLANEQFF

j_gene: TRBJ2-1
abundance: many
v_gene: TRBV11-2
d_gene: -
CDR3nt: TGTGCCAGCAGCTCCCGCCTATGGGAGCAGTTCTTC
CDR3aa: CASSSRLWEQFF

j_gene: TRBJ2-1
abundance: -
v_gene: TRBV12-3/TRBV12-4
d_gene: -
CDR3nt: TGTGCCAGCACATGGGGGGACAATGAGCAGTTCTTC
CDR3aa: CASTWGDNEQFF

j_gene: TRBJ1-5
abundance: many
v_gene: TRBV28
d_gene: -
CDR3nt: TGTGCCAGCAGTTTGTATCAGGGCCGCAATCAGCCCCAGCATTTT
CDR3aa: CASSLYQGRNQPQHF

j_gene: TRBJ2-3
abundance: -
v_gene: TRBV3-1
d_gene: TRBD2
CDR3nt: TGTGCCAGCAGCCAATTATCGGGAGGTGGTCGTGGAGATACGCAGTATTTT
CDR3aa: CASSQLSGGGRGDTQYF

j_gene: TRBJ1-1
abundance: -
v_gene: TRBV5-5
d_gene: -
CDR3nt: TGTGCCAGCAGCTTGTGGCAGCCGCACACTGAAGCTTTCTTT
CDR3aa: CASSLWQPHTEAFF

j_gene: TRBJ2-1
abundance: few
v_gene: TRBV7-3
d_gene: -
CDR3nt: TGTGCCAGCAGCTTGCTCCCTCAAGTCGGCGGGCATAACTCCTACAATGAGCAGTTCTTC
CDR3aa: CASSLLPQVGGHNSYNEQFF

j_gene: TRBJ2-2
abundance: many
v_gene: TRBV9
d_gene: -
CDR3nt: TGTGCCAGCGCGGAGGGACGGGGCGGGGAGCTGTTTTTT
CDR3aa: CASAEGRGGELFF

j_gene: TRBJ2-5
abundance: medium-sized
v_gene: TRBV5-5
d_gene: -
CDR3nt: TGTGCCAGCAGCTGGGCCACAGGAGCAGAGACCCAGTACTTC
CDR3aa: CASSWATGAETQYF

j_gene: TRBJ2-3
abundance: few
v_gene: TRBV13
d_gene: -
CDR3nt: TGTGCCAGCAGCCCCCGAGCCCTAGGGGCAGATACGCAGTATTTT
CDR3aa: CASSPRALGADTQYF

j_gene: TRBJ1-5
abundance: few
v_gene: TRBV5-6
d_gene: -
CDR3nt: TGTGCCAGCAGCTTGGGGGGGTATAGCAATCAGCCCCAGCATTTT
CDR3aa: CASSLGGYSNQPQHF

j_gene: TRBJ1-6
abundance: -
v_gene: TRBV20-1
d_gene: -
CDR3nt: TGCAGTGCTAGAGTCGCGGGGAGTGATGCTTCACCCCTCCACTTT
CDR3aa: CSARVAGSDASPLHF

j_gene: TRBJ2-4
abundance: many
v_gene: TRBV6-2/TRBV6-3
d_gene: -
CDR3nt: TGTGCCAGCAGTTACTCGATTTCGACAGCCGTAGACTTC
CDR3aa: CASSYSISTAVDF

j_gene: TRBJ2-1
abundance: many
v_gene: TRBV21-1
d_gene: -
CDR3nt: TGTGCCAGCAGCCCGATGCTCGGACAGCTCCGATACAATGAGCAGTTCTTC
CDR3aa: CASSPMLGQLRYNEQFF

j_gene: TRBJ1-5
abundance: many
v_gene: TRBV27
d_gene: -
CDR3nt: TGTGCCAGCAGTCCCACGTGGCCCCCCATTGCTCTGACAAGCAATCAGCCCCAGCATTTT
CDR3aa: CASSPTWPPIALTSNQPQHF

j_gene: TRBJ2-7
abundance: many
v_gene: TRBV7-2
d_gene: -
CDR3nt: TGTGCCAGCAGCCCGAAGGGGGGCGAGCAGTACTTC
CDR3aa: CASSPKGGEQYF

j_gene: TRBJ2-7
abundance: -
v_gene: TRBV5-1
d_gene: -
CDR3nt: TGCGCCAGCAGCTTGGTAACAGTAGCCTACGAGCAGTACTTC
CDR3aa: CASSLVTVAYEQYF

j_gene: TRBJ2-1
abundance: -
v_gene: TRBV6-4
d_gene: TRBD2
CDR3nt: TGTGCCAGCAGCACCGGGACTAGTGGGACCGGGGGGCAGTTCTTC
CDR3aa: CASSTGTSGTGGQFF

j_gene: TRBJ2-2
abundance: -
v_gene: TRBV6-6
d_gene: -
CDR3nt: TGTGCCAGCAGTTACTCGGGACCTACAGGAGGCGGGGAGCTGTTTTTT
CDR3aa: CASSYSGPTGGGELFF

j_gene: TRBJ2-5
abundance: -
v_gene: TRBV3-1
d_gene: -
CDR3nt: TGTGCCAGCAGCCATTCCGGGCCCTTCTACTTC
CDR3aa: CASSHSGPFYF